This paragraph covers one TCR beta chain sequence. Its antigen is not identified. The data are from a study of blood T cells in healthy people across ages. The CDR3 sequence is 20 residues long. A second about 7 to 11 cycle PCR used barcoded and J-beta primers. TCRdb re-called the 5' RACE reads through MiXCR, storing one row per CDR3 protein. This sample yields fewer than 800,000 distinct CDR3 sequences, of which 20% to 25% are seen a single time; more than 8% belongs to the top ten. The study, taken as a whole, reports: Roughly linearly, TCR beta diversity per million T cells fell as age increased. From one million sequenced T cells, diversity estimates were lower bounds.

These data are also associated with another study on T cells of mothers and their children. That source reports: It was observed that no persistent microchimeric T cell clones could be detected.

This TCR came from a boy between 5 and 17 years old in good health. The sequenced material came from blood. The V gene is TRBV21-1, the J gene TRBJ2-4; the table calls TRBD2, which could not be checked here. TRBV21-1 is a pseudogene segment. CDR3 sequence: CAPGRQASLTSGRALYIQYF. As DNA, the CDR3 is TGTGCCCCCGGGAGGCAGGCCTCCCTTACTAGCGGGAGGGCCCTTTACATTCAGTACTTC.